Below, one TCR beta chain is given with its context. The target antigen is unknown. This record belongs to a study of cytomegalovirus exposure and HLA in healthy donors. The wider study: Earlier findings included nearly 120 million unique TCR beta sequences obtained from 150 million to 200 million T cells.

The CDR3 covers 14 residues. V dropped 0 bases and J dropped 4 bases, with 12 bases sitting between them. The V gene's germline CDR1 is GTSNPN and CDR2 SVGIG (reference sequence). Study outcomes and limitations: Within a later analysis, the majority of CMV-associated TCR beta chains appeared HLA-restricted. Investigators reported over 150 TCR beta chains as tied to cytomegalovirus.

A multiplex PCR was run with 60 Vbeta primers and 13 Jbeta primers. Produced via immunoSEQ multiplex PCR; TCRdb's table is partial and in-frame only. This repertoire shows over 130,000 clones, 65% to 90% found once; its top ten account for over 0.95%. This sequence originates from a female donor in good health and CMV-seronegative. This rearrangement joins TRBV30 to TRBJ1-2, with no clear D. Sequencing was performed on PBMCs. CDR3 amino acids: CAWSVQIAAYGYTF. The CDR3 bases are TGTGCCTGGAGTGTACAAATAGCTGCCTATGGCTACACCTTC.